This T cell receptor beta chain comes out of a study of cytomegalovirus exposure and HLA in healthy donors. Findings of the study overall: Based on reports, TCR beta sequences accurately predicted HLA-A and HLA-B alleles for most subjects. Later analysis showed TCR association rates varying by HLA locus, highest for DRB1 and lowest for HLA-C. Among TCR beta chains, those listed as cytomegalovirus-associated numbered about 160.

Turning to this clone: The antigen remains unidentified.

With 60 Vbeta and 13 Jbeta primers, the PCR was carried out. This table comes from immunoSEQ multiplex PCR, and its TCRdb copy is limited to in-frame clones, with some not included. In all, the sample yields approximately 110,000 clones. This CDR3 comprises 15 residues. V shed 0 bases, J shed 7 bases, and the junction held 4 bases outside the gene matches. Germline loops: CDR1 LNHDA, CDR2 SQIVND (reference sequence). Despite likely unrecorded immune exposures, the donors were nominally healthy at the time of sampling. This sequence was found in a man in his forties in good health and CMV-seronegative. The rearrangement uses TRBV19 and TRBJ2-1; 9 positions match TRBD1. The sample was PBMCs. The CDR3 DNA reads as TGTGCCAGTAGTATAGATTCCGGGACAGGGAATGAGCAGTTCTTC. Amino acids: CASSIDSGTGNEQFF.